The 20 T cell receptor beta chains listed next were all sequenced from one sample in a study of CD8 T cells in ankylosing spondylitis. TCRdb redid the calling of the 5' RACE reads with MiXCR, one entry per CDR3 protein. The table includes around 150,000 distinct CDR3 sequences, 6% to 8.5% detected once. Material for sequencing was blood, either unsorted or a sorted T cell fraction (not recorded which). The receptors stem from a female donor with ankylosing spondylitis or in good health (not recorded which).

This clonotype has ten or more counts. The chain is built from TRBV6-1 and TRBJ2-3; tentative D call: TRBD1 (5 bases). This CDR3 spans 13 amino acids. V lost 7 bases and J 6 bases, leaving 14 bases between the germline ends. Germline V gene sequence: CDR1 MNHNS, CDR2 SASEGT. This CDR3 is CASTDRGVDTQYF. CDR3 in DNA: TGTGCCAGCACCGATAGGGGTGTGGATACGCAGTATTTT.

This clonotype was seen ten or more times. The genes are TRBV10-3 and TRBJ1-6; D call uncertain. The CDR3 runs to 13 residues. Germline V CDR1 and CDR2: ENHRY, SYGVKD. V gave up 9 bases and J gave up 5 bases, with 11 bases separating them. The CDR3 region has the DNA TGTGCCATTGGGTGGGAAAATAATTCACCCCTCCACTTT. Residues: CAIGWENNSPLHF.

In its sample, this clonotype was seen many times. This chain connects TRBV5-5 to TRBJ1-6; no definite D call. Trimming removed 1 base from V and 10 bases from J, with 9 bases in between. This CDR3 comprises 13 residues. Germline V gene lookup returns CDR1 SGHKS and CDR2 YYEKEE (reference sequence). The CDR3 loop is CASSLPGGSPLHF. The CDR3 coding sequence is TGTGCCAGCAGCTTGCCTGGTGGCTCACCCCTCCACTTT.

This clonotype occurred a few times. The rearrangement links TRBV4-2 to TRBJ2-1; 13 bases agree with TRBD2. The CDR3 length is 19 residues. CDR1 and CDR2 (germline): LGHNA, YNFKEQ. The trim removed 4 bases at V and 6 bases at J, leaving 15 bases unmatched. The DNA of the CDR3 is TGTGCCAGCAGCCTCCACTCGGGACTAGCGGGACTCACAGGCAATGAGCAGTTCTTC. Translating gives CASSLHSGLAGLTGNEQFF.

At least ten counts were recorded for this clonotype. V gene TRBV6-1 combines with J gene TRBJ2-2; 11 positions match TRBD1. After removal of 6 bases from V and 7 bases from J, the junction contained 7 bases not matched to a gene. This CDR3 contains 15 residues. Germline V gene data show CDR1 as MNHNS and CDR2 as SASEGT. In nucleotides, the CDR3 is TGTGCCAGCAGCCTAGGACAGGGGGCCTTCGGGGAGCTGTTTTTT. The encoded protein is CASSLGQGAFGELFF.

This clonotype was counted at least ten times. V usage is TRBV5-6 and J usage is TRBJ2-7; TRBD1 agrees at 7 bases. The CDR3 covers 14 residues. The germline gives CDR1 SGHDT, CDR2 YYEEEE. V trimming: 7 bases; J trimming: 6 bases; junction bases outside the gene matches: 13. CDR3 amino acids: CASSPTMTGREQYF. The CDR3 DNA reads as TGTGCCAGCTCACCCACCATGACAGGGCGCGAGCAGTACTTC.

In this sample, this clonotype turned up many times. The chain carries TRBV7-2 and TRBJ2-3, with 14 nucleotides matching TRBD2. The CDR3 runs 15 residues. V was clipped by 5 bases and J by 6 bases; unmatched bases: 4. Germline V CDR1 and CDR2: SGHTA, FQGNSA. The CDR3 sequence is CASSQTSGGDDTQYF. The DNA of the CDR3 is TGTGCCAGCAGCCAGACTAGCGGGGGGGATGATACGCAGTATTTT.

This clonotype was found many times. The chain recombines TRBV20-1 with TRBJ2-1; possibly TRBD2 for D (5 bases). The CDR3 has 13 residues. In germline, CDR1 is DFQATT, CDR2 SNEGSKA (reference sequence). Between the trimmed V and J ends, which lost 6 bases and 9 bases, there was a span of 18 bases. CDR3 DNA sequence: TGCAGTGCCGGGCGGGCGGCCCGCGGTGAGCAGTTCTTC. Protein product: CSAGRAARGEQFF.

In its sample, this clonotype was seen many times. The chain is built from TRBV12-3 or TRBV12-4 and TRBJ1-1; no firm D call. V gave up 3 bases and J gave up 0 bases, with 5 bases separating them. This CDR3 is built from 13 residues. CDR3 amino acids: CASSFPVNTEAFF. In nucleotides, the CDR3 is TGTGCCAGCAGTTTCCCGGTGAACACTGAAGCTTTCTTT.

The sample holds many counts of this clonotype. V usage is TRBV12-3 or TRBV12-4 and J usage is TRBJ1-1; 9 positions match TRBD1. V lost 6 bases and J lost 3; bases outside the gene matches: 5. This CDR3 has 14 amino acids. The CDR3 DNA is TGTGCCAGCAGGAAGACAGGGGGGGACACTGAAGCTTTCTTT. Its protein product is CASRKTGGDTEAFF.

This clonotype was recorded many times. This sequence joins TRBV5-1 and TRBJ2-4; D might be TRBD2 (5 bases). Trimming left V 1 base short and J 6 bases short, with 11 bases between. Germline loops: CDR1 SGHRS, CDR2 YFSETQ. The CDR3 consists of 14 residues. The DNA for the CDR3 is TGCGCCAGCAGCTTGTATGACTACCGAAACATTCAGTACTTC. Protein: CASSLYDYRNIQYF.

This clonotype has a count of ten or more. DNA for the CDR3: TGTGCCAGCACTAAACACCACACAGATACGCAGTATTTT. Translation: CASTKHHTDTQYF. The chain couples TRBV12-3 or TRBV12-4 to TRBJ2-3; no clear D. Trimming took off 7 bases at V and 2 bases at J, with 10 bases between the two ends. This CDR3 region has 13 residues.

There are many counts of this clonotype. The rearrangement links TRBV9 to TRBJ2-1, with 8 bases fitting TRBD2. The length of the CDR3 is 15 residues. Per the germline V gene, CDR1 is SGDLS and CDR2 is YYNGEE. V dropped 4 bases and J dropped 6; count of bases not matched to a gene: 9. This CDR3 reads CASSSRTSSVNEQFF. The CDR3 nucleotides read TGTGCCAGCAGCTCTCGGACTAGCAGTGTCAATGAGCAGTTCTTC.

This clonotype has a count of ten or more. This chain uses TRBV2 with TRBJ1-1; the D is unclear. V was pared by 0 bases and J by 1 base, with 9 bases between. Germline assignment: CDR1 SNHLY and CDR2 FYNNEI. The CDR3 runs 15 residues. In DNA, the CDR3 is TGTGCCAGCAGTGAAGCCTGGGCGACGAACACTGAAGCTTTCTTT. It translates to CASSEAWATNTEAFF.

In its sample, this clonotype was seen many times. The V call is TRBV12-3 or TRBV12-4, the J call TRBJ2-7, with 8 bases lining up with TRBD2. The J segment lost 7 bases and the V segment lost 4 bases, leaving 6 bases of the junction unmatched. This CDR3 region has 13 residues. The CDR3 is CASSSGGGREQYF. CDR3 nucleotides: TGTGCCAGCAGTTCCGGGGGGGGAAGAGAGCAGTACTTC.

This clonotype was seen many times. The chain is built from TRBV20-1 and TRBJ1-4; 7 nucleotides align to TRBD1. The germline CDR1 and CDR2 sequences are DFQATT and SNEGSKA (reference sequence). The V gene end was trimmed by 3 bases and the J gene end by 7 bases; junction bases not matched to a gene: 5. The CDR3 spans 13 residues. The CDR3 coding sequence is TGCAGTGCTAGTCAGGGGGGTGGTGAAAAACTGTTTTTT. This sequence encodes CSASQGGGEKLFF.

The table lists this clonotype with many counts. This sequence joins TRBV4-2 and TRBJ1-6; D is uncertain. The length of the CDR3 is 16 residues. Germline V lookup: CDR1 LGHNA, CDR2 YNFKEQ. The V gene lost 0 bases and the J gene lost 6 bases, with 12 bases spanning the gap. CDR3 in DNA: TGTGCCAGCAGCCAAGAGGGCGGGTCAGCTAATTCACCCCTCCACTTT. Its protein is CASSQEGGSANSPLHF.

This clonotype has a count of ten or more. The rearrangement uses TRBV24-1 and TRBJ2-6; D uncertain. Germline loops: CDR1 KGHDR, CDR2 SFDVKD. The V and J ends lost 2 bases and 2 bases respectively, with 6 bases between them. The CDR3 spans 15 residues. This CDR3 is CATSDSRPGANVLTF. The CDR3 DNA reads TGTGCCACCAGTGATTCGCGCCCTGGGGCCAACGTCCTGACTTTC.

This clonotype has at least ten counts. CDR3 sequence reads: CASSGANVLTF. The CDR3 region has the DNA TGTGCCAGCTCTGGGGCCAACGTCCTGACTTTC. This chain joins TRBV2 and TRBJ2-6, with D hard to call. CDR1 SNHLY and CDR2 FYNNEI come from the germline V gene. The CDR3 extends over 11 amino acids. Between the trimmed V and J ends, which lost 8 bases and 1 base, there was a span of 0 bases.

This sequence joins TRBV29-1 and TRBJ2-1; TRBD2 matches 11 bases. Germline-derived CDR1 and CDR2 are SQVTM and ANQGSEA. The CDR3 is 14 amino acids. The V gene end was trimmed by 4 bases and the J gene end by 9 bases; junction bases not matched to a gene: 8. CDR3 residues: CSVGSLAGGGEQFF. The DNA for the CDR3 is TGCAGCGTTGGGAGTCTAGCGGGGGGAGGTGAGCAGTTCTTC.